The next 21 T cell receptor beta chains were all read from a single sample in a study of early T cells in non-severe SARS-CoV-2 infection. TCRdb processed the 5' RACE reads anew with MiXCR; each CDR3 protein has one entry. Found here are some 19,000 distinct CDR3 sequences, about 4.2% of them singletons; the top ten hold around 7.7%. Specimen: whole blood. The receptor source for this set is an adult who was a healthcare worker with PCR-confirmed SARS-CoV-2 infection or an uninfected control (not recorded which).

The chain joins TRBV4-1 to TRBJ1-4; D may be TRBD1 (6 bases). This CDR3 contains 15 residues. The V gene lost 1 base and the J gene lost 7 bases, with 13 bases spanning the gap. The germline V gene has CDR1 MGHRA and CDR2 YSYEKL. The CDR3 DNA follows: TGCGCCAGCAGCCAAGGCAGGGGCCTCGGTGAAAAACTGTTTTTT. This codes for CASSQGRGLGEKLFF.

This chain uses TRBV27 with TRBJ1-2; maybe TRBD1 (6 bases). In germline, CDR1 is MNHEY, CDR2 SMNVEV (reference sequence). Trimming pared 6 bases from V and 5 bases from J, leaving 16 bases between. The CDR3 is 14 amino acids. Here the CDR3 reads CASREQGRVYGYTF. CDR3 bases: TGTGCCAGCAGAGAACAGGGTAGAGTGTATGGCTACACCTTC.

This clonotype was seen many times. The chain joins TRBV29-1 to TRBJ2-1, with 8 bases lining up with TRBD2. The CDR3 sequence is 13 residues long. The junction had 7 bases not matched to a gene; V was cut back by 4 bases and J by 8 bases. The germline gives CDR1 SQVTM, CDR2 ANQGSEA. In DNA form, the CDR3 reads TGCAGCGTTGCGGGGGGGGCCGGTGATGAGCAGTTCTTC. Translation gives CSVAGGAGDEQFF.

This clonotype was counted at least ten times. The CDR3 region has the DNA TGTGCCAGCAGTCTGAATGGGGTGGGCGATGAAGCTTTCTTT. Its translation: CASSLNGVGDEAFF. The chain couples TRBV6-6 to TRBJ1-1, with D unresolved. This CDR3 is 14 amino acids long. V was trimmed by 5 bases and J by 7 bases, leaving 17 bases between them. Per the germline V gene, CDR1 is MNHNY and CDR2 is SVGAGI (reference sequence).

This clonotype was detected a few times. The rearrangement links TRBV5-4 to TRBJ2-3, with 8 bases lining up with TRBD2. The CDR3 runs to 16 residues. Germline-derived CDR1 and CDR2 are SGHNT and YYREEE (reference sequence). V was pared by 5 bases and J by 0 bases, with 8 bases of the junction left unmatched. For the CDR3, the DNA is TGTGCCAGCAGTCCCCTTAGCGGGGCTAGCACAGATACGCAGTATTTT. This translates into CASSPLSGASTDTQYF.

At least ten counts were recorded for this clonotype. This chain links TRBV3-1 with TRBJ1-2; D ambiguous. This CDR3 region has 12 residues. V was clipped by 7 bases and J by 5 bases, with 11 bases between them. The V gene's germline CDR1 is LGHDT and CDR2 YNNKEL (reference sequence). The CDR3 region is CASNRLGYGYTF. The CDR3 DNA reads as TGTGCCAGCAACCGCCTGGGGTATGGCTACACCTTC. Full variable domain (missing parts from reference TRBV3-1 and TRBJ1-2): DTAVSQTPKYLVTQMGNDKSIKCEQNLGHDTMYWYKQDSKKFLKIMFSYNNKELIINETVPNRFSPKSPDKAHLNLHINSLELGDSAVYFCASNRLGYGYTFGSGTRLTVV.

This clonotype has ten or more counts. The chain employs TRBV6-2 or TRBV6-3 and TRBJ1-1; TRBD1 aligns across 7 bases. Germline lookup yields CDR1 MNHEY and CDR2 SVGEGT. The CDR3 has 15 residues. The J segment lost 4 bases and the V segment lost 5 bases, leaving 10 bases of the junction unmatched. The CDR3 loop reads CASSTDREGTTEAFF. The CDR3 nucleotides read TGTGCCAGCAGTACAGACAGGGAGGGAACCACTGAAGCTTTCTTT.

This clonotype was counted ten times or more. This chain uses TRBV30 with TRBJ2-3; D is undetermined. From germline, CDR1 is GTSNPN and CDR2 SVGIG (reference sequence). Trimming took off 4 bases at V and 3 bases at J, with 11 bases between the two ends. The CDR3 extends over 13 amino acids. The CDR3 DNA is TGTGCCTGGACGACCCGAGCGACAGATACGCAGTATTTT. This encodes CAWTTRATDTQYF.

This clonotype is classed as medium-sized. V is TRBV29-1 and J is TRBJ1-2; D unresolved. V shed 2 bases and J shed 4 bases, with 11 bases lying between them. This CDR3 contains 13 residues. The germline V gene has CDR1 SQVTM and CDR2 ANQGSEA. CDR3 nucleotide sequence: TGCAGCGTTGAACCGGACGGTTCCTATGGCTACACCTTC. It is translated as CSVEPDGSYGYTF. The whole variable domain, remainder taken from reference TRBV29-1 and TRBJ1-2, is SAVISQKPSRDICQRGTSLTIQCQVDSQVTMMFWYRQQPGQSLTLIATANQGSEATYESGFVIDKFPISRPNLTFSTLTVSNMSPEDSSIYLCSVEPDGSYGYTFGSGTRLTVV.

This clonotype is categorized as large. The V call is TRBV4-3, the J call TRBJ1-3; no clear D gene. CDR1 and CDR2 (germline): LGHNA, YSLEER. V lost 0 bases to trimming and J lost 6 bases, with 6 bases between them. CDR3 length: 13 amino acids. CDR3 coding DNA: TGCGCCAGCAGCCAAGATCGTGAAAACACCATATATTTT. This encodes CASSQDRENTIYF.

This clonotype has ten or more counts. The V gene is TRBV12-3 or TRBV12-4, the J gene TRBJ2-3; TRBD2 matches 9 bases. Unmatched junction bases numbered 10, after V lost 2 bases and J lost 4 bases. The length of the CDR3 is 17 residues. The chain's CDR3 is CASSLYTGTSRADTQYF. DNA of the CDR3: TGTGCCAGCAGTTTATATACCGGGACTAGCAGGGCAGATACGCAGTATTTT.

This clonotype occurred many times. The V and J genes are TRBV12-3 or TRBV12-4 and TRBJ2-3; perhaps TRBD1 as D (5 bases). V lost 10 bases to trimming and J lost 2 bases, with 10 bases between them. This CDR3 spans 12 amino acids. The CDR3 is CAIGATTDTQYF. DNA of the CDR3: TGTGCCATAGGGGCTACCACAGATACGCAGTATTTT.

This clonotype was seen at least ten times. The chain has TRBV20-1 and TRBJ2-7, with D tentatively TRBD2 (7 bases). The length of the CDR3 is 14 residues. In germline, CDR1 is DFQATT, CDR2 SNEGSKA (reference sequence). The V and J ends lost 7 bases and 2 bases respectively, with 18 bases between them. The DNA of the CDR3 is TGCAGTGTCAATCCGGGGGGCCCCACCTACGAGCAGTACTTC. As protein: CSVNPGGPTYEQYF.

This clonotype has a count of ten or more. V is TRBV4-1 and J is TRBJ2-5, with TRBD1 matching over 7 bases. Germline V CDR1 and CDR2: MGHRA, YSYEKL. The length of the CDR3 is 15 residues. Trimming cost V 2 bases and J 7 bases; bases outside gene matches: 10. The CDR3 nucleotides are TGCGCCAGCAGCCAATTAGGAACAGGGACAGCGACCCAGTACTTC. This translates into CASSQLGTGTATQYF.

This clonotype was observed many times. The CDR3 reads CSVEGAASSLYGYTF. CDR3 nucleotides: TGCAGCGTTGAGGGGGCAGCTTCTTCCCTCTATGGCTACACCTTC. The J gene is TRBJ1-2, the V gene TRBV29-1; a possible D gene is TRBD1 (6 bases). Per the germline V gene, CDR1 is SQVTM and CDR2 is ANQGSEA. V lost 3 bases to trimming and J lost 4 bases, with 18 bases between them. This CDR3 has 15 residues.

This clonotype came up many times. CDR3 coding DNA: TGTGCCAGCAGTGAACAGGACAGACCGAATCAGCCCCAGCATTTT. This sequence encodes CASSEQDRPNQPQHF. The V call is TRBV6-1, the J call TRBJ1-5, with TRBD1 as a possible D gene (6 bases). The CDR3 has 15 residues. V lost 2 bases, J lost 4 bases, and 12 bases lay in between. Looked up from germline, CDR1 is MNHNS and CDR2 is SASEGT.

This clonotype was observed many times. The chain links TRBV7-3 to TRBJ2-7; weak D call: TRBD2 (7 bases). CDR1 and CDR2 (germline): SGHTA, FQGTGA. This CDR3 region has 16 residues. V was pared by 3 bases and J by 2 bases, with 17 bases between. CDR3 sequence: CASSLSGGDTAYEQYF. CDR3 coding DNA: TGTGCCAGCAGCTTGTCGGGGGGCGATACCGCCTACGAGCAGTACTTC.

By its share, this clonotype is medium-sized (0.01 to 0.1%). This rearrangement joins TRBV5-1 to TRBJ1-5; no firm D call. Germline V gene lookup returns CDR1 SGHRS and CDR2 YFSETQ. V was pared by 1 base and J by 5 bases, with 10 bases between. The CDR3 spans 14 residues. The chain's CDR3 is CASSLTVGDQPQHF. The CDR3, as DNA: TGCGCCAGCAGCTTGACAGTTGGGGATCAGCCCCAGCATTTT.

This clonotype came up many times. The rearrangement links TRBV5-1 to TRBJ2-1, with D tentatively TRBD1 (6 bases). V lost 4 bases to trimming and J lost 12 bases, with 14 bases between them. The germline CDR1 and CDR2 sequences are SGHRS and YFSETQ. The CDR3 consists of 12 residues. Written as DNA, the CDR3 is TGCGCCAGCAGCGGGGACACTACGGGGCAGTTCTTC. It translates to CASSGDTTGQFF.

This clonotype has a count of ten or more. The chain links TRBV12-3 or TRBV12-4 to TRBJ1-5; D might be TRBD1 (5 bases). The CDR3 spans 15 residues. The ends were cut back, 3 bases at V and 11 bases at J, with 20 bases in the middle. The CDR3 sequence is CASSFGAGSMRTQHF. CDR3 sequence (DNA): TGTGCCAGCAGTTTCGGGGCAGGGTCGATGCGGACCCAGCATTTT.

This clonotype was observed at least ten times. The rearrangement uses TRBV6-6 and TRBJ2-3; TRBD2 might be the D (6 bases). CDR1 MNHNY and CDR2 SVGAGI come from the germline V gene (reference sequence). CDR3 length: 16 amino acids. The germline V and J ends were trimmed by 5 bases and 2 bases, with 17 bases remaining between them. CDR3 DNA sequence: TGTGCCAGCAGTGTCCCGGGACTGAGCTACACAGATACGCAGTATTTT. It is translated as CASSVPGLSYTDTQYF.